This is a list of T cell receptor beta chains from one sample in a study of identical twins. TCRdb processed the 5' RACE reads anew with MiXCR; each CDR3 protein has one entry. The table has more than 1.5 million distinct CDR3 sequences, less than 35% seen once. Material: cord blood. These receptors all stem from a newborn girl in good health. CDR3s include the opening cysteine and the closing phenylalanine or tryptophan. Fields, in order: CDR3 DNA, CDR3 protein, clone size, V gene, D gene, J gene. The D gene is left open where the match is weak. Clone size is stated in some rows and not others, as once, few, many or a class when expanded.

TGTGCCAGCAGCAGGGGACTAGCGGGAGGGGGAGGCTCCTACAATGAGCAGTTCTTC,CASSRGLAGGGGSYNEQFF,NA,TRBV4-2,TRBD2,TRBJ2-1
TGTGCCAGCAGAGACCCGGGACACCAAGAAGCTTTCTTT,CASRDPGHQEAFF,few,TRBV6-6,NA,TRBJ1-1
TGCGCCAGCAGCTTGGCCGGGACAGTTGGTAGACGCACAGATACGCAGTATTTT,CASSLAGTVGRRTDTQYF,few,TRBV5-1,TRBD1,TRBJ2-3
TGTGCCAGTATTGCAGGGGGCCGGAACACTGAAGCTTTCTTT,CASIAGGRNTEAFF,once,TRBV19,TRBD1,TRBJ1-1
TGTGCCAGCAGTGCCCCGGGACAGGGGACCTACGAGCAGTACTTC,CASSAPGQGTYEQYF,many,TRBV28,TRBD1,TRBJ2-7
TGCAGTGCTTTACCCCTGACAGGGGCTTCGCAAGAGACCCAGTACTTC,CSALPLTGASQETQYF,NA,TRBV20-1,TRBD1,TRBJ2-5
TGTGCCAGCAGTCGCCGACAGGGCGGCCCCAACTATGGCTACACCTTC,CASSRRQGGPNYGYTF,NA,TRBV12-3/TRBV12-4,TRBD1,TRBJ1-2
NA,CSAEGDEQFFGPGTQNTEAFF,few,TRBV29-1,NA,TRBJ1-1
TGCGCCAGCAGCTTTCGGGGACACATAGAGACCCAGTACTTC,CASSFRGHIETQYF,few,TRBV5-1,NA,TRBJ2-5
TGCAGTGCTAGAGACCCCAGGACAGGGTTGGATACGCAGTATTTT,CSARDPRTGLDTQYF,few,TRBV20-1,TRBD1,TRBJ2-3
TGTGCCAGCAGCCGTGAGGCTCTCGCCTCAGATACGCAGTATTTT,CASSREALASDTQYF,NA,TRBV12-3/TRBV12-4,NA,TRBJ2-3
TGTGCCAGCAGTTTCTCCCTAGCGGGGGGGAGATATCAAGAGACCCAGTACTTC,CASSFSLAGGRYQETQYF,NA,TRBV27,TRBD2,TRBJ2-5
TGTGCCAGCAGCTCGCGTTGGGGAAACACTGAAGCTTTCTTT,CASSSRWGNTEAFF,NA,TRBV7-2,NA,TRBJ1-1
TGTGCCAGCATGGACGGACTCTATGGCTACACCTTC,CASMDGLYGYTF,few,TRBV25-1,NA,TRBJ1-2
TGCGCCAGCAGCTTGGCCGGGGTACGGGGCTACACCTTC,CASSLAGVRGYTF,few,TRBV5-1,NA,TRBJ1-2
TGTGCCAGCAGTTACCTGTCAGCTAATCAGCCCCAGCATTTT,CASSYLSANQPQHF,many,TRBV6-2/TRBV6-3,NA,TRBJ1-5
TGCAGTGCTAGAGATCCGGGACAGGGGGCGGTTGAGCAGTTCTTC,CSARDPGQGAVEQFF,NA,TRBV20-1,TRBD1,TRBJ2-1
TGTGCCAGCAGCGTAGAAGCGGCAGATACGCAGTATTTT,CASSVEAADTQYF,NA,TRBV9,NA,TRBJ2-3
TGTGCCAGCAGCTTAGAGGGAGTGGATACGCAGTATTTT,CASSLEGVDTQYF,many,TRBV11-2,NA,TRBJ2-3
TGCAGTGCTAGAGATGGGCGGGAGTCCCCCGGGGAGCTGTTTTTT,CSARDGRESPGELFF,NA,TRBV20-1,TRBD2,TRBJ2-2
TGTGCCAGCAGCATAGAGAGTCAGCCCCAGCATTTT,CASSIESQPQHF,NA,TRBV7-9,NA,TRBJ1-5
TGTGCCAGCAGCCCCGGGACAGGGCGAGGGGATGAAAAACTGTTTTTT,CASSPGTGRGDEKLFF,many,TRBV28,TRBD1,TRBJ1-4
TGTGCCAGCAGCGCCGGGACAGGGGGCACTGAAGCTTTCTTT,CASSAGTGGTEAFF,many,TRBV9,TRBD1,TRBJ1-1
TGTGCCAGCAGCCACCCCGGGGACAGGGTTGGAGAGACCCAGTACTTC,CASSHPGDRVGETQYF,few,TRBV4-2,TRBD1,TRBJ2-5
TGCGCCAGCAGCCAAGGTTTAAGGGAAAACATTCAGTACTTC,CASSQGLRENIQYF,few,TRBV4-1,NA,TRBJ2-4
TGTGCCAGCAGTGCTCGGGACAGTCACTATGGCTACACCTTC,CASSARDSHYGYTF,few,TRBV6-1,TRBD1,TRBJ1-2
TGTGCCAGCAGCCGACCCGGGACAGGGCATTCACCCCTCCACTTT,CASSRPGTGHSPLHF,NA,TRBV14,TRBD1,TRBJ1-6
TGCAGTGCTCAGATATCGGACAGGGCGCATGGCTACACCTTC,CSAQISDRAHGYTF,few,TRBV20-1,TRBD1,TRBJ1-2
TGCAGTGCTAGAGATATAAGGGAACGGAATCAGCCCCAGCATTTT,CSARDIRERNQPQHF,NA,TRBV20-1,NA,TRBJ1-5
TGTGCCAGCAGAGGGACTACACAGGGGGCCGCGAACACTGAAGCTTTCTTT,CASRGTTQGAANTEAFF,NA,TRBV7-9,TRBD1,TRBJ1-1
TGTGCCAGCACCCGTTGGGGGATCCCCTACAATGAGCAGTTCTTC,CASTRWGIPYNEQFF,NA,TRBV5-6,NA,TRBJ2-1
TGCGCCAGCAGACAAGAAAAGGGGCCCTACAATGAGCAGTTCTTC,CASRQEKGPYNEQFF,NA,TRBV4-1,NA,TRBJ2-1
TGCAGTACTATATATGGCTACACCTTC,CSTIYGYTF,NA,TRBV20-1,NA,TRBJ1-2
TGTGCCAGCAGCCAAACAGGGAATGAGCAGTTCTTC,CASSQTGNEQFF,many,TRBV4-1,NA,TRBJ2-1
TGCAGCGTTGGTGGGACAGCCCATACCGGGGAGCTGTTTTTT,CSVGGTAHTGELFF,few,TRBV29-1,TRBD1,TRBJ2-2
TGTGCCAGTAGGGCAGGGCATAGCAATCAGCCCCAGCATTTT,CASRAGHSNQPQHF,NA,TRBV19,NA,TRBJ1-5
TGTGCCAGCAGCACGACTAGCGGGAGGACTAAAGAGACCCAGTACTTC,CASSTTSGRTKETQYF,NA,TRBV5-5,TRBD2,TRBJ2-5
TGCAGTTTACTCCGCGGGGGTGGGAACCAAGAGACCCAGTACTTC,CSLLRGGGNQETQYF,NA,TRBV20-1,TRBD2,TRBJ2-5
TGCGCCAGCAGCTTGGAGTCAGGGCCTCTTGGTGAGCAGTTCTTC,CASSLESGPLGEQFF,few,TRBV5-1,NA,TRBJ2-1
TGTGCCAGCAGCCAAGATGGCGGGAGGGCCCTCGAGCAGTACTTC,CASSQDGGRALEQYF,NA,TRBV3-1,TRBD2,TRBJ2-7
TGTGCCAGCAGTTTAAACTGGGTTGGCTATGGCTACACCTTC,CASSLNWVGYGYTF,NA,TRBV28,NA,TRBJ1-2
TGCAGTGCTGGAGACAGGATATACGAGCAGTACTTC,CSAGDRIYEQYF,few,TRBV20-1,NA,TRBJ2-7